Described below is a single T cell receptor beta chain sequence and its context. Antigen: not known. The data were obtained in a study of long-term antiretroviral therapy in people with HIV. Study-level background: Samples from the earliest time points predate the 2015 immediate-ART recommendation by about a decade.

CDR1 is SGHTS and CDR2 is YDEGEE in the germline V gene. The V and J ends lost 7 bases and 4 bases, in that order; junction bases with no gene match: 5. This CDR3 is 13 amino acids long. General study results and limits: ART preceded a rise in diversity that nonetheless stayed lower than in transplant donor controls.

The authors ran the immunoSEQ assay, v3.0, at survey level. Sequencing was performed with immunoSEQ multiplex PCR; in TCRdb, only in-frame clones are kept and a portion is missing. Of some 26,000 clones in the sample, approximately 78% were seen once. The starting material was unsorted PBMCs, obtained 2.9 years after starting antiretroviral therapy. The chain couples TRBV5-8 to TRBJ2-3; 8 bases agree with TRBD2. The receptor was derived from a man aged 45 to 65 with HIV. In DNA, the CDR3 is TGTGCCAGCCGGGGGCGGGGGGCAGATACGCAGTATTTT. As protein: CASRGRGADTQYF.